This T cell receptor (beta chain) was recovered during a study of spatial heterogeneity in lung cancer. Across the study: More beta-chain than alpha-chain sequences were consistently detected.

On each TCR cDNA molecule, a unique molecular identifier was present. TCRdb re-called the 5' RACE reads with MiXCR, one entry per CDR3 protein. The repertoire includes about 82,000 distinct CDR3 sequences, around 13% of them detected once, and 4.6% sits in the top ten. This CDR3 spans 15 amino acids. Time point indicated: sample taken at primary tumor resection. Tumor, nontumor lung or frozen PBMC supplied whole RNA, sequenced without sorting. Samples were donated by 72 untreated early-stage non-small cell lung cancer patients. This clonotype was seen a handful of times. The TCR comes from a male donor with early-stage non-small cell lung cancer. Sequencing was performed on PBMCs, taken at surgery. The chain recombines TRBV21-1 with TRBJ2-7; TRBD1, the table's D call, was not compared with the DNA. TRBV21-1 has pseudogene status. CDR3 protein: CASSKNQGASYEQYF. The CDR3 DNA is TGTGCCAGCAGCAAAAACCAGGGGGCGAGCTACGAGCAGTACTTC.